The clone carrying this T cell receptor (beta chain) has ten or more counts. The data derive from a study of early T cells in non-severe SARS-CoV-2 infection. CDR1 and CDR2 from the germline V gene are SQVTM and ANQGSEA. The V end was cut by 3 bases, the J end by 2 bases, with 19 bases between. The CDR3 has 16 residues. TCRdb re-called the 5' RACE reads through MiXCR, storing one row per CDR3 protein. The sample shows approximately 29,000 distinct CDR3 sequences, approximately 7% of them seen only once. The chain uses TRBV29-1 and TRBJ1-2; TRBD1 might be the D (5 bases). Sequencing was performed on whole blood. The clonotype originates from an adult who was a healthcare worker with PCR-confirmed SARS-CoV-2 infection or an uninfected control (not recorded which). The CDR3 region is CSVDLPGRGLNYGYTF. CDR3 bases: TGCAGCGTTGATCTCCCGGGGCGCGGGTTGAACTATGGCTACACCTTC. Variable domain in full (rest from reference TRBV29-1 and TRBJ1-2): SAVISQKPSRDICQRGTSLTIQCQVDSQVTMMFWYRQQPGQSLTLIATANQGSEATYESGFVIDKFPISRPNLTFSTLTVSNMSPEDSSIYLCSVDLPGRGLNYGYTFGSGTRLTVV.